These T cell receptor beta chains were read from a single sample in a study of blood T cell repertoires in COVID-19. The table came from immunoSEQ multiplex PCR; TCRdb's copy has only in-frame clones and leaves some out. The sample holds roughly 280,000 clones; more than 85% are singletons and the top ten take approximately 2.7%. Specimen: PBMCs or T cells enriched from blood (not recorded which). The receptors come from a middle-aged man who had been exposed to COVID-19. CDR3s include the opening cysteine and the closing phenylalanine or tryptophan. A D gene is named only where the DNA matches it firmly. Rows may omit the clone size; those that give it use once, few, many or a size class.

D gene: -
clone size: -
V gene: TRBV7-8
J gene: TRBJ1-2
CDR3 protein: CASSLEGGPGYGYTF
CDR3 DNA: TGTGCCAGCAGCTTAGAGGGAGGGCCAGGCTATGGCTACACCTTC

D gene: -
clone size: -
V gene: TRBV27
J gene: TRBJ2-2
CDR3 protein: CASSLGRRGGLNTGELFF
CDR3 DNA: TGTGCCAGCAGTTTAGGTCGGAGAGGAGGTTTGAACACCGGGGAGCTGTTTTTT

D gene: TRBD2
clone size: -
V gene: TRBV28
J gene: TRBJ2-1
CDR3 protein: CASSWTSGGPNEQFF
CDR3 DNA: TGTGCCAGCAGTTGGACTAGCGGGGGACCCAATGAGCAGTTCTTC

D gene: -
clone size: few
V gene: TRBV16
J gene: TRBJ2-7
CDR3 protein: CASSQTYRVHEQYF
CDR3 DNA: TGTGCCAGCAGCCAAACGTACAGGGTCCACGAGCAGTACTTC

D gene: -
clone size: -
V gene: TRBV21-1
J gene: TRBJ2-2
CDR3 protein: CASTSSSGVNTGELFF
CDR3 DNA: TGTGCCAGCACCTCATCGAGCGGGGTGAACACCGGGGAGCTGTTTTTT

D gene: TRBD1
clone size: -
V gene: TRBV4-2
J gene: TRBJ1-6
CDR3 protein: CASSHLPGQGYSPLHF
CDR3 DNA: TGTGCCAGCAGCCACCTACCGGGACAGGGATATTCACCCCTCCACTTT

D gene: TRBD1
clone size: -
V gene: TRBV5-1
J gene: TRBJ2-7
CDR3 protein: CASSPSGGVEQYF
CDR3 DNA: TGCGCCAGCAGTCCATCAGGGGGCGTCGAGCAGTACTTC

D gene: -
clone size: -
V gene: TRBV6-5
J gene: TRBJ1-5
CDR3 protein: CASSVEQPQHF
CDR3 DNA: TGTGCCAGTTCCGTGGAGCAGCCCCAGCATTTT

D gene: TRBD1
clone size: -
V gene: TRBV28
J gene: TRBJ2-4
CDR3 protein: CASVGSGGFGDIQYF
CDR3 DNA: TGTGCCAGCGTCGGGTCAGGGGGCTTTGGAGACATTCAGTACTTC

D gene: TRBD2
clone size: -
V gene: TRBV29-1
J gene: TRBJ2-3
CDR3 protein: CSAIDPPGGGRTQYF
CDR3 DNA: TGCAGCGCCATCGACCCCCCGGGAGGGGGAAGAACGCAGTATTTT

D gene: -
clone size: -
V gene: TRBV25-1
J gene: TRBJ1-4
CDR3 protein: CASSEFSISEGQLFF
CDR3 DNA: TGTGCCAGCAGTGAGTTTTCGATATCCGAGGGTCAACTGTTTTTT

D gene: -
clone size: -
V gene: TRBV18
J gene: TRBJ2-3
CDR3 protein: CASSPPSTDTQYF
CDR3 DNA: TGTGCCAGCTCACCCCCTAGCACAGATACGCAGTATTTT

D gene: -
clone size: -
V gene: TRBV7-9
J gene: TRBJ1-2
CDR3 protein: CASSTGSAYGYTF
CDR3 DNA: TGTGCCAGCAGCACAGGGTCCGCCTATGGCTACACCTTC

D gene: -
clone size: -
V gene: TRBV11-1
J gene: TRBJ1-1
CDR3 protein: CASNPQGRTEAFF
CDR3 DNA: TGTGCCAGCAACCCACAGGGAAGGACTGAAGCTTTCTTT

D gene: -
clone size: -
V gene: TRBV9
J gene: TRBJ1-4
CDR3 protein: CASRRGAGEKLFF
CDR3 DNA: TGTGCCAGCAGACGGGGCGCGGGGGAAAAACTGTTTTTT

D gene: TRBD2
clone size: -
V gene: TRBV5-1
J gene: TRBJ2-2
CDR3 protein: CASSFRTSGSRSTGELFF
CDR3 DNA: TGCGCCAGCAGCTTCCGGACTAGCGGGAGTCGGAGCACCGGGGAGCTGTTTTTT

D gene: TRBD2
clone size: -
V gene: TRBV10-3
J gene: TRBJ2-7
CDR3 protein: CASLSGSNEQYF
CDR3 DNA: TGTGCCAGCCTTAGCGGGAGTAACGAGCAGTACTTC

D gene: -
clone size: -
V gene: TRBV25-1
J gene: TRBJ2-2
CDR3 protein: CASSDPNRFFAGELFF
CDR3 DNA: TGTGCCAGCAGTGACCCCAACAGGTTCTTCGCCGGGGAGCTGTTTTTT

D gene: TRBD2
clone size: -
V gene: TRBV19
J gene: TRBJ2-5
CDR3 protein: CASSRVAGAETQYF
CDR3 DNA: TGTGCCAGTAGTCGGGTTGCGGGAGCCGAGACCCAGTACTTC

D gene: TRBD1
clone size: -
V gene: TRBV28
J gene: TRBJ2-7
CDR3 protein: CASSLTGDSYEQYF
CDR3 DNA: TGTGCCAGCAGCTTGACAGGGGACTCCTACGAGCAGTACTTC

D gene: -
clone size: -
V gene: TRBV6-5
J gene: TRBJ2-1
CDR3 protein: CASSPTQGAYNEQFF
CDR3 DNA: TGTGCCAGCAGTCCGACTCAAGGGGCTTACAATGAGCAGTTCTTC